This T cell receptor (beta chain) was obtained from a study of T-cell memory formation after mild COVID-19. Overall study results and limits: Later expanders leaned toward CD4+, whereas clones contracting from day 15 to 85 were balanced CD4/CD8. CD8+ contracting clones occupied EMRA, while CD4+ ones occupied mainly CM and EM. In pre-infection memory, a portion of responding clones appeared, which suggested that cross-reactive memory joined.

The authors produced TCR alpha and TCR beta cDNA libraries with sample barcodes and UMIs by 5'RACE using constant-segment primers. TCRdb passed the 5' RACE reads through MiXCR, listing each CDR3 protein once. Of about 450,000 distinct CDR3 sequences listed, 23% are singletons. This CDR3 has 16 amino acids. Trimming cost V 0 bases and J 8 bases; bases outside gene matches: 8. In germline, CDR1 is MNHEY, CDR2 SVGAGI. With regard to this clonotype: Its cognate antigen is unknown.

Specimen: PBMCs or a T cell subset sorted from them (not recorded which). This clonotype was obtained from an adult woman who had mild COVID-19 (a few samples of this study predate the infection). Cell type and time point are not known. The chain links TRBV6-5 to TRBJ2-3; 10 positions agree with TRBD2. CDR3 DNA sequence: TGTGCCAGCAGTTACTCCCAGCGGGGGGGCCAGGGTACGCAGTATTTT. Its translation: CASSYSQRGGQGTQYF.